This T cell receptor (beta chain) was profiled in a study of CD4 T cells in relation to SARS-CoV-2 and coronaviruses. Turning to the study itself: PBMCs were cultured with antigen for roughly 11 days before TCR beta sequencing.

Of note for this clone: The antigen is unknown.

This CDR3 has 17 amino acids. Germline trimming cut 3 bases from V and 1 base from J; bases unmatched to any gene: 11. Germline V lookup: CDR1 SGHDN, CDR2 FVKESK. Unexposed donor CD4+ T cells date from 2011-2018, before the COVID-19 pandemic. After approximately 10 days of culture, CD4+ T cells were isolated. Testing used SARS-CoV-2 S/N and four cold-coronavirus spikes on unexposed-donor CD4+ T cells, cells permitting. Sequencing was performed with immunoSEQ multiplex PCR; in TCRdb, only in-frame clones are kept and a portion is missing. The data hold just over 15,000 clones, with 76% observed a single time.

The receptor was isolated from a human donor in good health. Sequencing used CD4+ T cells from PBMCs, cultured in vitro. The rearrangement joins TRBV14 to TRBJ1-2, with TRBD1 matching over 7 bases. CDR3 amino acids: CASSQVSGTANNYGYTF. The CDR3 DNA is TGTGCCAGCAGCCAGGTATCCGGGACAGCAAATAACTATGGCTACACCTTC.